These 30 T cell receptor beta chains share one sample of origin, sequenced in a study of radiotherapy plus CTLA-4 blockade in lung cancer. Some clones are missing from TCRdb's copy, which holds only in-frame ones; the method was immunoSEQ multiplex PCR. Of tens of thousands of clones in the sample, around 87% are singletons; the top ten hold around 17%. Here the sequenced sample was peripheral blood, taken from a patient treated with radiotherapy plus ipilimumab. All receptors derive from a human donor with non-small cell lung cancer that progressed on radiotherapy plus ipilimumab.

This chain uses TRBV10-2 with TRBJ2-7, with D unclear. The CDR3 extends over 13 amino acids. Germline loops: CDR1 WSHSY, CDR2 SAAADI. V was shortened by 4 bases and J by 6 bases, with 13 bases between the two germline ends. This CDR3 reads CASSAEARSEQYF. The CDR3 nucleotides read TGCGCCAGCAGTGCTGAGGCCCGCTCCGAGCAGTACTTC.

The chain combines TRBV7-9 with TRBJ2-3, with D unclear. Looked up from germline, CDR1 is SEHNR and CDR2 is FQNEAQ (reference sequence). V was pared by 1 base and J by 0 bases, with 14 bases between. This CDR3 has 17 residues. The CDR3 DNA is TGTGCCAGCAGCTTAGACATTTTTCGTCCTAGCACAGATACGCAGTATTTT. Its protein is CASSLDIFRPSTDTQYF.

The count of this clone is one. The chain employs TRBV28 and TRBJ2-7, with D perhaps given as TRBD1 or TRBD2 (5 bases each). The CDR3 spans 15 residues. V was clipped by 6 bases and J by 0 bases, with 15 bases between them. Germline V gene data show CDR1 as MDHEN and CDR2 as SYDVKM. CDR3 sequence reads: CASRSGTPGSYEQYF. As DNA, the CDR3 is TGTGCCAGCAGGTCAGGGACCCCAGGCTCCTACGAGCAGTACTTC.

The V and J genes are TRBV14 and TRBJ2-7; 8 bases line up with TRBD1. This CDR3 spans 18 amino acids. Per the germline V gene, CDR1 is SGHDN and CDR2 is FVKESK. Trimming removed 0 bases from V and 0 bases from J; junction bases left unmatched: 10. The CDR3 nucleotides read TGTGCCAGCAGCCAAGACCCCAGGGGGCTAAGAAGCTCCTACGAGCAGTACTTC. Residues: CASSQDPRGLRSSYEQYF. Full variable domain (rest looked up from reference TRBV14 and TRBJ2-7): EAGVTQFPSHSVIEKGQTVTLRCDPISGHDNLYWYRRVMGKEIKFLLHFVKESKQDESGMPNNRFLAERTGGTYSTLKVQPAELEDSGVYFCASSQDPRGLRSSYEQYFGPGTRLTVT.

This sequence joins TRBV27 and TRBJ1-1; 11 bases line up with TRBD1. V gave up 6 bases and J gave up 1 base; unmatched junction bases: 4. The CDR3 totals 15 residues. Germline V gene data show CDR1 as MNHEY and CDR2 as SMNVEV (reference sequence). The CDR3 is CASRGQGDRNTEAFF. For the CDR3, the DNA is TGTGCCAGCAGGGGACAGGGGGATAGGAACACTGAAGCTTTCTTT.

This chain uses TRBV7-2 with TRBJ2-1; the D call may be TRBD1 or TRBD2 (5 bases each). The CDR3 spans 15 residues. The germline V and J ends were trimmed by 1 base and 1 base, with 8 bases remaining between them. Germline CDR1 reads SGHTA; CDR2 reads FQGNSA. The CDR3: CASSLVGVSYNEQFF. DNA of the CDR3: TGTGCCAGCAGCTTAGTGGGGGTTTCCTACAATGAGCAGTTCTTC.

The J gene is TRBJ2-1, the V gene TRBV6-6; D remains ambiguous. Germline V gives CDR1 MNHNY, CDR2 SVGAGI (reference sequence). V gave up 5 bases and J gave up 0 bases, with 8 bases separating them. The CDR3 runs to 14 residues. CDR3 loop: CASSKGNSYNEQFF. DNA for the CDR3: TGTGCCAGCAGTAAGGGTAACTCCTACAATGAGCAGTTCTTC.

The chain is built from TRBV7-2 and TRBJ2-7, with D hard to call. Trimming pared 1 base from V and 0 bases from J, leaving 7 bases between. The CDR3 is made up of 14 amino acids. CDR1 SGHTA and CDR2 FQGNSA come from the germline V gene. The CDR3 DNA is TGTGCCAGCAGCTTAGTTGCCAGCTCCTACGAGCAGTACTTC. Translating it yields CASSLVASSYEQYF.

This chain uses TRBV18 with TRBJ2-1; D might be TRBD1 (6 bases). V was shortened by 6 bases and J by 10 bases, with 13 bases between the two germline ends. Looked up from germline, CDR1 is KGHSH and CDR2 is LQKENI. This CDR3 contains 12 residues. CDR3 sequence reads: CASSYRVNEQFF. In DNA, the CDR3 is TGTGCCAGCTCGTACAGGGTAAACGAGCAGTTCTTC.

This clone was counted a single time. This chain connects TRBV2 to TRBJ2-1; D remains unclear. Trimming removed 6 bases at V and 3 bases at J, with 6 bases between. Germline V CDR1 and CDR2: SNHLY, FYNNEI. The CDR3 has 12 amino acids. The CDR3 is CASRGLYNEQFF. The CDR3 DNA sequence: TGTGCCAGCAGAGGGCTCTACAATGAGCAGTTCTTC.

In its sample, this clone was seen once. The chain is built from TRBV19 and TRBJ1-2, with a weak D call TRBD1 (5 bases). Trimming took 3 bases from V and 3 from J, leaving 14 bases between them. The CDR3 loop spans 15 amino acids. Germline lookup yields CDR1 LNHDA and CDR2 SQIVND (reference sequence). The CDR3 DNA is TGTGCCAGTAGTATCGATTGGCAGGGAGACTATGGCTACACCTTC. Residues: CASSIDWQGDYGYTF.

This clone was counted only a few times. J is TRBJ1-5 and V is TRBV6-6; D perhaps matches TRBD1 (5 bases). Germline CDR1 reads MNHNY; CDR2 reads SVGAGI (reference sequence). CDR3 length: 14 residues. V was clipped by 3 bases and J by 3 bases, with 9 bases between them. CDR3 loop: CASSYAGTNQPQHF. The CDR3 DNA follows: TGTGCCAGCAGTTATGCGGGGACCAATCAGCCCCAGCATTTT.

The chain carries TRBV7-2 and TRBJ2-7; D possibly matches TRBD1 or TRBD2 (5 bases each). The CDR3 is 15 residues long. Trimming shortened V by 5 bases and J by 1 base, and 15 bases separated the two germline ends. Germline CDR1 SGHTA, CDR2 FQGNSA. CDR3 nucleotide sequence: TGTGCCAGCAGCCCCGGGACGCCTCCTTCCTACGAGCAGTACTTC. Translation gives CASSPGTPPSYEQYF. Using reference TRBV7-2 and TRBJ2-7 for the parts outside the CDR3, the full variable domain is GAGVSQSPSNKVTEKGKDVELRCDPISGHTALYWYRQSLGQGLEFLIYFQGNSAPDKSGLPSDRFSAERTGGSVSTLTIQRTQQEDSAVYLCASSPGTPPSYEQYFGPGTRLTVT.

The CDR3: CASGGQGSTDTQYF. The CDR3 nucleotides are TGTGCCAGCGGGGGACAGGGGAGCACAGATACGCAGTATTTT. The chain joins TRBV2 to TRBJ2-3; TRBD1 agrees at 10 bases. Germline CDR1 SNHLY, CDR2 FYNNEI. The length of the CDR3 is 14 residues. V was clipped by 8 bases and J by 0 bases; unmatched bases: 2.

The genes are TRBV7-9 and TRBJ2-1, with 10 bases lining up with TRBD2. The germline gives CDR1 SEHNR, CDR2 FQNEAQ (reference sequence). The CDR3 has 15 amino acids. With V trimmed by 5 bases and J by 2 bases, 3 bases remained unmatched. The CDR3 reads CASSRSGGAYNEQFF. The CDR3 nucleotides are TGTGCCAGCAGCCGAAGCGGGGGGGCCTACAATGAGCAGTTCTTC. Together with reference TRBV7-9 and TRBJ2-1, the CDR3 gives the full variable domain: DTGVSQNPRHKITKRGQNVTFRCDPISEHNRLYWYRQTLGQGPEFLTYFQNEAQLEKSRLLSDRFSAERPKGSFSTLEIQRTEQGDSAMYLCASSRSGGAYNEQFFGPGTRLTVL.

V usage is TRBV28 and J usage is TRBJ2-5; no clear D gene. This CDR3 has 14 residues. The germline gives CDR1 MDHEN, CDR2 SYDVKM. V lost 1 base, J lost 0 bases, and 6 bases lay in between. The CDR3 reads CASSLFGNQETQYF. In DNA form, the CDR3 reads TGTGCCAGCAGTTTATTTGGAAACCAAGAGACCCAGTACTTC.

The rearrangement joins TRBV6-5 to TRBJ1-2; the match to TRBD1 covers 7 bases. Germline assignment: CDR1 MNHEY and CDR2 SVGAGI. Trimming cost V 5 bases and J 6 bases; bases outside gene matches: 12. CDR3 size: 15 residues. The CDR3 sequence is CASSTGDSPWDGYTF. Here the CDR3 DNA reads TGTGCCAGCAGTACCGGGGACAGCCCCTGGGATGGCTACACCTTC.

The chain couples TRBV4-1 to TRBJ1-5; possibly TRBD1 for D (6 bases). Germline V gives CDR1 MGHRA, CDR2 YSYEKL. There are 16 residues in the CDR3. V was pared by 0 bases and J by 5 bases, with 14 bases between. The CDR3 is CASSQDQDSPHQPQHF. CDR3 DNA: TGCGCCAGCAGCCAAGATCAGGACAGCCCTCATCAGCCCCAGCATTTT.

Only a few counts were recorded for this clone. The rearrangement joins TRBV7-9 to TRBJ1-3, with unresolved D. Germline-derived CDR1 and CDR2 are SEHNR and FQNEAQ (reference sequence). CDR3 length: 13 residues. With 5 bases removed from V and 0 bases from J, the gap between germline ends came to 5 bases. CDR3 bases: TGTGCCAGCAGCCTCGACTCTGGAAACACCATATATTTT. It encodes CASSLDSGNTIYF.

The CDR3 DNA reads as TGTGCCAGCAGTTTAGGTCTGGGCGGGCAGCCCCAGCATTTT. It codes for CASSLGLGGQPQHF. The chain has TRBV27 and TRBJ1-5, with D hard to call. Germline V gives CDR1 MNHEY, CDR2 SMNVEV (reference sequence). Trimming removed 2 bases at V and 7 bases at J, with 12 bases between. CDR3 length: 14 residues.

CDR3 coding DNA: TGTGCCAGCAGGGGACAGTCTTCCCGCAATCAGCCCCAGCATTTT. Protein: CASRGQSSRNQPQHF. This chain links TRBV2 with TRBJ1-5; TRBD1 aligns across 7 bases. The length of the CDR3 is 15 residues. CDR1 SNHLY and CDR2 FYNNEI come from the germline V gene. V dropped 6 bases and J dropped 2; count of bases not matched to a gene: 7.

The chain combines TRBV7-9 with TRBJ1-5, with D possibly TRBD1 on 5 matching bases. Germline V CDR1 and CDR2: SEHNR, FQNEAQ (reference sequence). V lost 0 bases to trimming and J lost 0 bases, with 18 bases between them. The CDR3 runs to 19 residues. Here the CDR3 reads CASSLAVGDGLYSNQPQHF. In DNA form, the CDR3 reads TGTGCCAGCAGCTTAGCTGTGGGGGACGGACTTTATAGCAATCAGCCCCAGCATTTT. The full variable domain, rest sourced from reference TRBV7-9 and TRBJ1-5, is DTGVSQNPRHKITKRGQNVTFRCDPISEHNRLYWYRQTLGQGPEFLTYFQNEAQLEKSRLLSDRFSAERPKGSFSTLEIQRTEQGDSAMYLCASSLAVGDGLYSNQPQHFGDGTRLSIL.

The chain is built from TRBV25-1 and TRBJ2-7, with TRBD2 as a possible D gene (6 bases). Germline V CDR1 and CDR2: MGHDK, SYGVNS. The CDR3 is made up of 14 amino acids. Trimming removed 8 bases at V and 1 base at J, with 15 bases between. CDR3 residues: CASGREDGSYEQYF. DNA for the CDR3: TGTGCCAGCGGCAGGGAGGACGGGTCCTACGAGCAGTACTTC.

This chain links TRBV7-9 with TRBJ1-2; D possibly corresponds to TRBD1 (5 bases). CDR1 and CDR2 (germline): SEHNR, FQNEAQ (reference sequence). The CDR3 is 18 residues long. The V end lost 4 bases, the J end lost 2 bases, and 23 bases lay between the germline ends. The CDR3 DNA reads as TGTGCCAGCAGCTCGCTTTTCGCGCAGGGTCTCGTCAACTATGGCTACACCTTC. Translation: CASSSLFAQGLVNYGYTF.

The V call is TRBV5-1, the J call TRBJ1-2, with D unclear. Germline CDR1 reads SGHRS; CDR2 reads YFSETQ. The CDR3 spans 15 residues. V gave up 0 bases and J gave up 8 bases, with 17 bases separating them. CDR3 coding DNA: TGCGCCAGCAGCTTGGTATTGGGCACGGGGAAGGGCTACACCTTC. It translates to CASSLVLGTGKGYTF.

The chain has TRBV6-5 and TRBJ2-7; possibly TRBD1 for D (7 bases). Trimming shortened V by 2 bases and J by 6 bases, and 17 bases separated the two germline ends. The CDR3 is 15 amino acids. CDR1 is MNHEY, CDR2 SVGAGI, per germline. In DNA, the CDR3 is TGTGCCAGCAGTTACCGGGGGACAGCCCGTTTCGAGCAGTACTTC. Amino acids: CASSYRGTARFEQYF.

This chain uses TRBV6-1 with TRBJ1-5; the D is unclear. The CDR3 sequence is 15 residues long. The germline V gene encodes CDR1 MNHNS and CDR2 SASEGT. V was cut by 5 bases and J by 11 bases, with 22 bases left in between. CDR3 sequence reads: CASSSLPERLEAQHF. CDR3 DNA sequence: TGTGCCAGCAGTTCCCTCCCTGAGAGACTGGAAGCCCAGCATTTT.

Turning to this clone: Distinct nucleotide sequences in the sample also encode this CDR3. The rearrangement links TRBV7-3 to TRBJ2-2; D may be TRBD2 (5 bases). Trimming stripped 3 bases from V and 2 bases from J, with 7 bases between. Germline V lookup: CDR1 SGHTA, CDR2 FQGTGA. This CDR3 has 14 residues. CDR3 sequence: CASSLDSNTGELFF. The CDR3 DNA reads as TGTGCCAGCAGCTTGGACTCAAACACCGGGGAGCTGTTTTTT.

V is TRBV2 and J is TRBJ1-4; D remains unclear. The CDR3 is made up of 15 amino acids. V lost 4 bases, J lost 4 bases, and 13 bases lay in between. Germline V gene data show CDR1 as SNHLY and CDR2 as FYNNEI. CDR3 region: CASSGQLGFNEKLFF. The DNA of the CDR3 is TGTGCCAGCAGTGGGCAGTTGGGCTTTAATGAAAAACTGTTTTTT.

The gene calls are TRBV6-1 and TRBJ2-5; D uncertain. The CDR3 contains 14 residues. V was clipped by 1 base and J by 4 bases, with 10 bases between them. CDR1 MNHNS and CDR2 SASEGT come from the germline V gene. CDR3 residues: CASSEVNYLETQYF. DNA for the CDR3: TGTGCCAGCAGTGAAGTGAACTATCTAGAGACCCAGTACTTC.